This T cell receptor (beta chain) came from a study of cytomegalovirus exposure and HLA in healthy donors. Turning to the study itself: A preliminary data release comprised around 90 million unique TCRs obtained from HLA-typed donors. Roughly 80% of roughly 430 genotyped donors fell in the Caucasian-associated ancestry cluster. Study-level results: Some TCR beta chains (around 160 of them) were listed as cytomegalovirus-associated. The authors later found TCR association rates varying by HLA locus, with DRB1 most and HLA-C fewest.

The primer mix had 60 Vbeta and 13 Jbeta primers. TCRdb's copy holds only in-frame clones and misses some; the assay was immunoSEQ multiplex PCR. The data hold some 190,000 clones, with about 81% observed a single time. Trimming cost V 2 bases and J 6 bases, with 14 bases left between them. Germline lookup yields CDR1 MDHEN and CDR2 SYDVKM. There are 15 residues in the CDR3. Regarding this clone: Antigen: not known.

The receptor comes from a man between 40 and 49 years old in good health and CMV-seronegative. The gene calls are TRBV28 and TRBJ2-1; D is ambiguous. Material: PBMCs. The CDR3 nucleotides are TGTGCCAGCAGTTTAGTGGCAGGCCGCCGCAATGAGCAGTTCTTC. This gives the protein CASSLVAGRRNEQFF.